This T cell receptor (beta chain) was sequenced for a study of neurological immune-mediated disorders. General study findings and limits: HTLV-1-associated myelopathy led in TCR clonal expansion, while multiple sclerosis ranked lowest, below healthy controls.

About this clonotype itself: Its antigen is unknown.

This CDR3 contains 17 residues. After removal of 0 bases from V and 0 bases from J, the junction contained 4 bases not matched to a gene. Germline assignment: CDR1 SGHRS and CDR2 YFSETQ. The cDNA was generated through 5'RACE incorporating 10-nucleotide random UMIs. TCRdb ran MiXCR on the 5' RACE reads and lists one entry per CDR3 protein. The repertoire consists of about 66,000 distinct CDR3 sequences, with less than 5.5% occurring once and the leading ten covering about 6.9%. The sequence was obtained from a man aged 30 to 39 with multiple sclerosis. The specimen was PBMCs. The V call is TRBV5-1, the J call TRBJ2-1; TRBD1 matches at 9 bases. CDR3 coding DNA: TGCGCCAGCAGCTTGGTGACAGGGGGTTTCTCCTACAATGAGCAGTTCTTC. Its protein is CASSLVTGGFSYNEQFF.